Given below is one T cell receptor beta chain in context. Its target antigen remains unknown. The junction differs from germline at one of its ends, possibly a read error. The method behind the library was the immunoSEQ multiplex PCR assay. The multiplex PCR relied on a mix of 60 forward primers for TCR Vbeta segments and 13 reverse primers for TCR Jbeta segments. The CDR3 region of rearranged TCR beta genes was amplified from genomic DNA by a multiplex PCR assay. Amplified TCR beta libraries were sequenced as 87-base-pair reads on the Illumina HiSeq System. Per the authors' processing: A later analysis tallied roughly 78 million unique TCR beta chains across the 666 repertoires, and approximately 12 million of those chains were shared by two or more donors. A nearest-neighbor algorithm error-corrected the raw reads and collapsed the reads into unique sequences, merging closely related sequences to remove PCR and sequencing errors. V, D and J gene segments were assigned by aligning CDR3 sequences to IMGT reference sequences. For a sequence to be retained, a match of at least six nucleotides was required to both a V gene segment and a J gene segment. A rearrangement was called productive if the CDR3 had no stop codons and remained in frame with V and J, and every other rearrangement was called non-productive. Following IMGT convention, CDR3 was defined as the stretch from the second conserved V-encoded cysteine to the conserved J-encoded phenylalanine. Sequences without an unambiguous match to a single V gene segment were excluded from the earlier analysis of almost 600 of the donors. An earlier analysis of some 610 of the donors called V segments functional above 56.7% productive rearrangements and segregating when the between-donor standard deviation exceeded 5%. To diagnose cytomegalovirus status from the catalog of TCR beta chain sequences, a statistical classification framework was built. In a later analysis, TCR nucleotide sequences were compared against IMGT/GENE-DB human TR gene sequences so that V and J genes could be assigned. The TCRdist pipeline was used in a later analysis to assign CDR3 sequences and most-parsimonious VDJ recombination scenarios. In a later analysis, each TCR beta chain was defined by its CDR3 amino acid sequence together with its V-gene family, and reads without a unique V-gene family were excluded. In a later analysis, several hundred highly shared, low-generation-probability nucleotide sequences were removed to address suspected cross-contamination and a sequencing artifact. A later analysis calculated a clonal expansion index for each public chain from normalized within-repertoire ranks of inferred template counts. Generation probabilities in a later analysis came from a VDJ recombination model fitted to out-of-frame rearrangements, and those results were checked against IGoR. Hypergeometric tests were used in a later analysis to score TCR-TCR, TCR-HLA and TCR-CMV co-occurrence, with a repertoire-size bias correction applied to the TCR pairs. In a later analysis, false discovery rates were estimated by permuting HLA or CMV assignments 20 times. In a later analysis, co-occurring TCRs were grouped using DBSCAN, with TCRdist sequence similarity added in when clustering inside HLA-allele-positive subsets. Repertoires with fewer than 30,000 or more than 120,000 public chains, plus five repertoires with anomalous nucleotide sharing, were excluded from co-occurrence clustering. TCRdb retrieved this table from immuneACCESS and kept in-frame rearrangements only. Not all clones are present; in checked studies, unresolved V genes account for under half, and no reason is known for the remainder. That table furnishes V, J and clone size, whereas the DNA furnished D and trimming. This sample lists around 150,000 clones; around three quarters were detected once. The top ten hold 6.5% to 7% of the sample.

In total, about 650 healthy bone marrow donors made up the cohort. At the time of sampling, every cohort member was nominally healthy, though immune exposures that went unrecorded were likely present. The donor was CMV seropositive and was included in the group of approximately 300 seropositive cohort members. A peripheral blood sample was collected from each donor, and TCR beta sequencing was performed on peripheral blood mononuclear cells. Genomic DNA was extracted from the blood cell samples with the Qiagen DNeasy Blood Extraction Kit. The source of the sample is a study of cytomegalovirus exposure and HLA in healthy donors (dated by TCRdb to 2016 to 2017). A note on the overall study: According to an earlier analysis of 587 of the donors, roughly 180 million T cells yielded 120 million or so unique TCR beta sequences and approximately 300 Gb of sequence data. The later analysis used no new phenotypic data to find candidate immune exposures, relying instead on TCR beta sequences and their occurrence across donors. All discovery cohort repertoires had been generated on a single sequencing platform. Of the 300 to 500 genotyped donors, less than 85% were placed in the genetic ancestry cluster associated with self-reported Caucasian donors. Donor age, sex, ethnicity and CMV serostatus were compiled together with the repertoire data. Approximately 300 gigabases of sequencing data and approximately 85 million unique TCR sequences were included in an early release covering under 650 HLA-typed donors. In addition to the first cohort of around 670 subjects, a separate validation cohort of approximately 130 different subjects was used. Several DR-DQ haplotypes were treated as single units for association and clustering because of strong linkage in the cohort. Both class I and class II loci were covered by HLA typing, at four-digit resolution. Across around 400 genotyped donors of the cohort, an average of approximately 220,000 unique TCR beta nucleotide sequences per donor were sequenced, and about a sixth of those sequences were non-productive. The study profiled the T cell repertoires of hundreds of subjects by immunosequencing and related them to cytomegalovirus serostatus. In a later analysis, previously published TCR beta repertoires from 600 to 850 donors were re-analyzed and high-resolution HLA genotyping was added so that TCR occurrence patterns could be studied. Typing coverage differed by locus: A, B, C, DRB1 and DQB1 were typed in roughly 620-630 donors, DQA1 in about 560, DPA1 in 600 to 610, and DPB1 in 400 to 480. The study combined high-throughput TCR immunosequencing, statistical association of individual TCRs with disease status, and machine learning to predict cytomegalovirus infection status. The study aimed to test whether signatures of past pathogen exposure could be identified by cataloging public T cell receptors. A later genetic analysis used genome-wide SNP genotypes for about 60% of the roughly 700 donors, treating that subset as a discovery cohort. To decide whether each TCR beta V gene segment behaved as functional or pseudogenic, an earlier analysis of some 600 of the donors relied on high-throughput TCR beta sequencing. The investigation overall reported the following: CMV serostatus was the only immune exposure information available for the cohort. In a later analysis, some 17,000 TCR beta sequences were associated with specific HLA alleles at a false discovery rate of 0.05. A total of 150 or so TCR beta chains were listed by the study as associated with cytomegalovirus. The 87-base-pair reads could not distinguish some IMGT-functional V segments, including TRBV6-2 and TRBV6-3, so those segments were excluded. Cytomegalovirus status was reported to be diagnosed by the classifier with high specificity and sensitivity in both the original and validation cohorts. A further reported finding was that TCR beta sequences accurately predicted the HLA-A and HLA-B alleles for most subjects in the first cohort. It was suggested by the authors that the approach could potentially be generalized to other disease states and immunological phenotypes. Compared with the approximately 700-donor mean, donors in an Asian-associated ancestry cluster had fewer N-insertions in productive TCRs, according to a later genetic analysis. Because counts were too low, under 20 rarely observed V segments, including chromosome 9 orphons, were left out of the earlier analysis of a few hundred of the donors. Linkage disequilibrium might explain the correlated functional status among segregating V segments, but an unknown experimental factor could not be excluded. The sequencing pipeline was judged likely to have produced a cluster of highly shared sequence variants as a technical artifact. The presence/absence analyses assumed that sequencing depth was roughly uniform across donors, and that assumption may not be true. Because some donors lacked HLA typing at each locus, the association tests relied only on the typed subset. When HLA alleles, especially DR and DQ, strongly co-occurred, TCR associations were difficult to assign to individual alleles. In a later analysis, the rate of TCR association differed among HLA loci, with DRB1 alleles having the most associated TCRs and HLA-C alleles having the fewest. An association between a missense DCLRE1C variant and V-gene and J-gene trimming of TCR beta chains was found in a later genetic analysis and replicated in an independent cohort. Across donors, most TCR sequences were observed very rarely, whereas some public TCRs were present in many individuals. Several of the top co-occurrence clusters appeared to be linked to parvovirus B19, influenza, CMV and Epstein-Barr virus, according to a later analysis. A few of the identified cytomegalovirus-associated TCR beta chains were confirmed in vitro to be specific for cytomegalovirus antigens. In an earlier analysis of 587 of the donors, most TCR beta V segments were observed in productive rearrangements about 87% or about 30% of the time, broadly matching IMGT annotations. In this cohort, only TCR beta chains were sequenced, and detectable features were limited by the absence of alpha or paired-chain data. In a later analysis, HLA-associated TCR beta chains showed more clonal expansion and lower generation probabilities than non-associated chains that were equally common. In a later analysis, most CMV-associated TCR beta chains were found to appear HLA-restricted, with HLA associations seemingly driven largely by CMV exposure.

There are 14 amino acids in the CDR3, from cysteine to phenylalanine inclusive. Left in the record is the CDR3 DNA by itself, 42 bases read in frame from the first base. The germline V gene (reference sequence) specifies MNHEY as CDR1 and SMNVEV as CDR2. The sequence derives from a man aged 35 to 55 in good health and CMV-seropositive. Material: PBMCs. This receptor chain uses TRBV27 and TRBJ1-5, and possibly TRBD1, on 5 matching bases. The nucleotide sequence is TGTGCCAGCAGTATATCCAGGGCTGGTCAGCCCCAGCATTTT. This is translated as CASSISRAGQPQHF.